This T cell receptor (beta chain) came from a study of blood T cell repertoires in COVID-19. As originally analysed: Counts of nucleated cells, estimated from reference gene primer amplification, were obtained. Some clones are missing from TCRdb's copy, which holds only in-frame ones; the method was immunoSEQ multiplex PCR. V and J calls plus clone size are reproduced from that table; the DNA served to infer D and trimming. Among about 74,000 clones listed, around nine tenths were seen once. Trimming removed 7 bases at V and 1 base at J, with 14 bases between. The germline CDR1 and CDR2 sequences are MNHEY and SVGAGI. The length of the CDR3 is 15 residues.

The source is a woman aged 80 or older with active or convalescent COVID-19. The J gene is TRBJ1-5, the V gene TRBV6-5; tentatively, D is TRBD1 (5 bases). The material sequenced was peripheral blood. As DNA, the CDR3 is TGTGCCAGCACCCGGGACGGGGGAAGCAATCAGCCCCAGCATTTT. This gives the protein CASTRDGGSNQPQHF.